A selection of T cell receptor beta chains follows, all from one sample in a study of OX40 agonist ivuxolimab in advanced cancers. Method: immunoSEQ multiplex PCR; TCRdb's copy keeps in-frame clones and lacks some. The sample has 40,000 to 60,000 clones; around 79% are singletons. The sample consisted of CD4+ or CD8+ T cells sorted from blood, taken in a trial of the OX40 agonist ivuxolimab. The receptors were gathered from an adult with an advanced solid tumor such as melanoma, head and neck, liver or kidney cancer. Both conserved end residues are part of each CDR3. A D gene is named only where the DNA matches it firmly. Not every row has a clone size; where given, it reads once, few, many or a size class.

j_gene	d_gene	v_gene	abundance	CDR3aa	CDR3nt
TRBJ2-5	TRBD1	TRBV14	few	CASSLTGGSQETQYF	TGTGCCAGCAGCCTAACAGGGGGATCCCAAGAGACCCAGTACTTC
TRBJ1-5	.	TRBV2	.	CASKDSHSNQPQHF	TGTGCCAGCAAGGACAGTCATAGCAATCAGCCCCAGCATTTT
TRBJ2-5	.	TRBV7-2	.	CASSPGSLIETQYF	TGTGCCAGCAGCCCGGGATCTCTCATAGAGACCCAGTACTTC
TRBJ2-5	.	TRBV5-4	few	CASSLSGLYQETQYF	TGTGCCAGCAGCTTGTCAGGGTTGTACCAAGAGACCCAGTACTTC
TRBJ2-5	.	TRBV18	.	CASSPRIGAETQYF	TGTGCCAGCTCACCCCGGATTGGGGCAGAGACCCAGTACTTC
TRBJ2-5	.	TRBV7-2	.	CASSLAGPAETQYF	TGTGCCAGCAGCTTAGCCGGGCCAGCGGAGACCCAGTACTTC
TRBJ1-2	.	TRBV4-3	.	CASSQEIAERGRVYGYTF	TGCGCCAGCAGCCAAGAGATAGCTGAGCGGGGGCGAGTCTATGGCTACACCTTC
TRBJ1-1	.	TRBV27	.	CASQTRGGTEAFF	TGTGCCAGTCAAACAAGGGGTGGCACTGAAGCTTTCTTT
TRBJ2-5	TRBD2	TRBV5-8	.	CASSSRGGLGETQYF	TGTGCCAGCAGCTCACGGGGGGGCCTCGGGGAGACCCAGTACTTC
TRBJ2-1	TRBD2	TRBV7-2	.	CASSFTSGGAYEQFF	TGTGCCAGCAGCTTTACTAGCGGGGGGGCATATGAGCAGTTCTTC
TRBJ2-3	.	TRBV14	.	CASSLSTDTQYF	TGTGCCAGCAGCCTTTCCACAGATACGCAGTATTTT
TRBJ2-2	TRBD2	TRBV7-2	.	CASSSTAGGNTGELFF	TGTGCCAGCAGCTCAACGGCGGGAGGGAACACCGGGGAGCTGTTTTTT
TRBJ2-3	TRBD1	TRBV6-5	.	CASSYRGQKDTQYF	TGTGCCAGCAGTTATAGGGGGCAGAAGGATACGCAGTATTTT
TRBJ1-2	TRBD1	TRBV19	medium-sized	CASSILTGGDYGYTF	TGTGCCAGTAGTATCCTAACAGGGGGTGACTATGGCTACACCTTC
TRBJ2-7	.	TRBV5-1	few	CASSLDSSSYEQYF	TGCGCCAGCAGCCTGGACAGCTCCTCCTACGAGCAGTACTTC
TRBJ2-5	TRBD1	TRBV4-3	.	CASSPTPGGDRGRETQYF	TGCGCCAGCAGCCCCACCCCGGGCGGGGACAGGGGACGGGAGACCCAGTACTTC
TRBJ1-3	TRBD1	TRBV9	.	CASSVGDRESNTIYF	TGTGCCAGCAGCGTAGGGGACAGGGAATCAAACACCATATATTTT
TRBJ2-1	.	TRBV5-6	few	CASSLVSSYNEQFF	TGTGCCAGCAGCTTGGTTAGCTCCTACAATGAGCAGTTCTTC
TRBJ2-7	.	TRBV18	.	CASSAVPGTRGGPYEQYF	TGTGCCAGCTCAGCCGTCCCCGGAACGAGGGGAGGCCCCTACGAGCAGTACTTC
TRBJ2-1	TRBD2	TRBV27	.	CASSYLVTSGRDNNEQFF	TGTGCCAGCAGTTATTTGGTGACTAGCGGGAGGGATAACAATGAGCAGTTCTTC
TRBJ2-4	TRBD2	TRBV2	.	CASNKASGRNIQYF	TGTGCCAGTAATAAAGCTAGCGGGAGAAACATTCAGTACTTC
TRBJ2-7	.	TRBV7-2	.	CASSLGEGSSF	TGTGCCAGCAGCTTAGGAGAGGGGTCTAGCTTC
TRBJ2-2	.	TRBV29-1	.	CSVRPRGAGELFF	TGCAGCGTTAGGCCTAGGGGGGCCGGGGAGCTGTTTTTT
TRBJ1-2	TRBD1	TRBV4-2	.	CASSQAAGQGEYGYTF	TGTGCCAGCAGCCAAGCGGCGGGACAGGGGGAGTATGGCTACACCTTC
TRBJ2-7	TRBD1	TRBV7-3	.	CASSLGTAYEQYF	TGTGCCAGCAGCTTAGGGACAGCCTACGAGCAGTACTTC
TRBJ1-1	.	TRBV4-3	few	CASSQAAVDSPEAFF	TGCGCCAGCAGCCAAGCGGCTGTTGACTCGCCTGAAGCTTTCTTT
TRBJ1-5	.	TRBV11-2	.	CASSEWTGRPQHF	TGTGCCAGCAGCGAGTGGACTGGGAGGCCCCAGCATTTT
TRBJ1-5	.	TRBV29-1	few	CSASPPGVNQPQHF	TGCAGCGCATCCCCCCCGGGGGTCAATCAGCCCCAGCATTTT
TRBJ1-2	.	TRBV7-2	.	CASSYDRRGYTF	TGTGCCAGCAGCTACGACAGGCGCGGCTACACCTTC
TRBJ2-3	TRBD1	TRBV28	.	CASISGQGADTQYF	TGTGCCAGCATCTCGGGACAGGGGGCAGATACGCAGTATTTT
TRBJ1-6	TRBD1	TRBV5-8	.	CASSLVVGRGNSPLHF	TGTGCCAGCAGCTTGGTCGTTGGCAGGGGGAATTCACCCCTCCACTTT
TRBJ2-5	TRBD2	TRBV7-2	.	CASCGGAGQETQYF	TGTGCCTCGTGCGGGGGGGCGGGCCAAGAGACCCAGTACTTC
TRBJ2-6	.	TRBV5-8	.	CASSLVGANVLTF	TGTGCCAGCAGCTTGGTGGGGGCCAACGTCCTGACTTTC
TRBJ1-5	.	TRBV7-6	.	CASSPLSRGSNQPQHF	TGTGCCAGCAGTCCCCTTTCGAGGGGTAGCAATCAGCCCCAGCATTTT
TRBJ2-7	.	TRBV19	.	CASTWRLGSEQYF	TGTGCCAGTACGTGGAGGTTGGGGTCCGAGCAGTACTTC
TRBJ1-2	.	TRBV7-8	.	CASSLARGWDGYTF	TGTGCCAGCAGCTTAGCGCGGGGTTGGGATGGCTACACCTTC
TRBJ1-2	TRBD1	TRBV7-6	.	CASSSQTGRIGYTF	TGTGCCAGCAGCTCCCAGACAGGGCGAATCGGCTACACCTTC
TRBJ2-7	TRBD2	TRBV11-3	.	CASPRLAGESEQYF	TGTGCCAGCCCCCGTCTAGCGGGAGAAAGCGAGCAGTACTTC
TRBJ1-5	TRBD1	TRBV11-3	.	CASSLIQNGQGRRSNQPQHF	TGTGCCAGCAGCTTAATACAAAATGGACAGGGGCGGAGGAGCAATCAGCCCCAGCATTTT
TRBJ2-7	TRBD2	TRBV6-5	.	CASGGRAGDYEQYF	TGTGCCAGCGGGGGGCGAGCGGGAGACTACGAGCAGTACTTC
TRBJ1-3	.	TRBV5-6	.	CASSVRRRNPAGNTIYF	TGTGCCAGCAGCGTCCGGCGGAGAAATCCGGCTGGAAACACCATATATTTT
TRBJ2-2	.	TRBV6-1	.	CASSHPGVGELFF	TGTGCCAGCAGTCATCCGGGGGTCGGGGAGCTGTTTTTT
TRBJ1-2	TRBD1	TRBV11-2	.	CATGQGNYGYTF	TGTGCCACCGGACAGGGCAACTATGGCTACACCTTC
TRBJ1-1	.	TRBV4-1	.	CASSQPGNTEAFF	TGCGCCAGCAGCCAGCCAGGGAACACTGAAGCTTTCTTT
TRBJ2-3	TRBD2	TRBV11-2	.	CASSLGVSGGLADTQYF	TGTGCCAGCAGCTTAGGAGTTAGCGGGGGGTTGGCAGATACGCAGTATTTT
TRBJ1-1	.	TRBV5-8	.	CASSPWGGTEAFF	TGTGCCAGCAGCCCCTGGGGGGGCACTGAAGCTTTCTTT